This TCR beta chain was sequenced during a study of long-term antiretroviral therapy in people with HIV (dated by TCRdb to the early 2020s). Study-level background: The earliest samples were collected about a decade before the 2015 WHO recommendation for immediate ART, when ART was typically delayed until CD4 counts fell. Whether ART initiation and durable HIV suppression were associated with changes in peripheral blood TRB repertoire composition and diversity was tested in a retrospective serial study. The cohort contributed over 150 cryopreserved PBMC samples from about 31 adults with confirmed HIV infection, collected serially over a mean of 6 years (range 1-12). Among the 30 or so participants with HIV, fewer than twelve were female. No cross-contamination during QIAcube processing was seen in test extractions of a monoclonal T-cell line run alongside approximately 36 polyclonal samples.

To be included, a participant needed at least one PBMC sample from before ART initiation plus at least two post-ART samples. Every participant with HIV received treatment in the United States of America. Cryopreserved samples of about 0.95-10 million PBMC were thawed and washed before DNA extraction. At the time of the earliest PBMC sample for each participant with HIV, ages ranged from about 20 to 54 years. PBMC samples were contributed by each participant from 1-4 timepoints before ART initiation and 2-8 timepoints after ART initiation, with a median of 7 samples. For every participant, serial HIV viral load, CD4+ T-cell count, ART history and demographic data were obtained. Using a Qiagen kit on a QIAcube, genomic DNA was extracted from unsorted PBMC, with samples processed in batches of 12. The immunoSEQ hsTCRB v3.0 assay was used at survey level resolution to sequence the TRB variable region. The target sequencing depth for TRB was about 40,000-55,000 T-cell genomes per sample. TRB libraries were pooled and sequenced on an Illumina MiSeq using a v3 150-cycle kit. The study's own analysis went as follows. Analysis of repertoires was carried out in R inside a reproducible Nextflow workflow spanning QC, data transformation and analysis. Custom analyses were implemented in LymphoSeq2, an R package for AIRR-Seq data exploration. Several samples that yielded fewer than 5000 total TRB sequences were excluded, so that approximately 200 HIV repertoires were analyzed. Among the roughly 190 retained HIV repertoires, 59 were collected before ART initiation and more than 120 after ART initiation. Repertoires were downsampled to 5000 TRB nucleotide sequences, with summary statistics averaged over 100 downsampling iterations. TRB sequences were retained for analysis only if CDR3 regions of at least seven amino acids were present. Two measures captured diversity: a Shannon entropy-derived clonality score and the Gini coefficient. In repertoire networks, the top 5000 CDR3 amino acid sequences were linked whenever an edit distance of one separated two sequences. For TRB CDR3 amino acid sequences, antigen specificity groups and MHC restriction were predicted with GLIPH2. Known CMV, EBV, HIV or tissue antigen associations were flagged by matching CDR3 amino acid sequences against VDJdb and McPAS-TCR. Pre-ART, post-ART and control groups were compared with Wilcoxon signed-rank tests and Holm-Bonferroni correction. TCRdb retrieved this table from immuneACCESS and kept in-frame rearrangements only. Not all clones are present; in checked studies, unresolved V genes account for under half, and no reason is known for the remainder. The V and J calls and clone size come from that table; D and trimming were worked out from the DNA. The sample table records tens of thousands of clones; almost 85% of these occur just once. The biggest ten clones account for under 7.5% of the sample.

This clone turned up a few times. Which antigen it targets is not known. There are no base qualities to consult, and no much larger clone falls within one base. Taken from cysteine to phenylalanine, the CDR3 has 18 residues. Left in the record is the CDR3 DNA by itself, 54 bases read in frame from the first base. Looking up the germline V gene (reference sequence) yields CDR1 LNHNV and CDR2 YYDKDF. The V and J ends are trimmed by 3 bases and 6 bases, leaving 26 bases between them. Study-level results and caveats: Limited PBMC availability meant only the TCR beta chain was sequenced, without alpha chain pairing. Because pre-ART samples had limited cell numbers, profiling was done on unsorted PBMC rather than on sorted CD4+ and CD8+ T cells. Starting ART was linked to a significant rise in TRB diversity, yet even after long-term ART the diversity remained significantly lower than in transplant donor controls. Compared with controls, HIV repertoires had narrower CDR3 length ranges, and the network structure pointed to an antigen-experienced repertoire that shifted only slightly toward naive after ART. At every time point, the repertoire was dominated by expanded TRB clones first identified before ART initiation, although this dominance fluctuated and, in many PLHIV, declined after ART. The samples were dated from 2004 to 2017, and the ART regimens that were used may be less effective than current ART regimens. No data were available on ART adherence, viral resistance or therapy changes, limiting inferences about post-ART repertoire changes.

The chain couples TRBV15 to TRBJ1-2, with TRBD1 tentatively as D gene (5 bases match). The sample in question was unsorted PBMCs, obtained 0.6 years after starting antiretroviral therapy. This clonotype was obtained from a man in his late teens or twenties with HIV. CDR3 sequence: CATSSDFRGTLRGHGYTF. The nucleotides read TGTGCCACCAGCAGCGACTTTAGAGGGACCTTGAGGGGACATGGCTACACCTTC. With the rest looked up from the reference TRBV15 and TRBJ1-2 genes rather than sequenced, the full variable domain is DAMVIQNPRYQVTQFGKPVTLSCSQTLNHNVMYWYQQKSSQAPKLLFHYYDKDFNNEADTPDNFQSRRPNTSFCFLDIRSPGLGDTAMYLCATSSDFRGTLRGHGYTFGSGTRLTVV.